The 12 T cell receptor beta chains below all came from one sample that was sequenced in a study of Graves' ophthalmopathy and Graves' hyperthyroidism. As the template, RNA transcripts were used to amplify TCR beta CDR3 regions. Second-round multiplex PCR came after first-round RT-PCR with HTBI primers. From the multiplex PCR reads, TCRdb called clonotypes with MiXCR, one entry per CDR3 protein. Counted here are under 400,000 distinct CDR3 sequences, 15% to 20% occurring once; the ten biggest clones make up 9% to 15%. Input material: peripheral blood. The receptors derive from an adult man with Graves' ophthalmopathy.

This clonotype was counted many times. V is TRBV12-3 or TRBV12-4 and J is TRBJ2-7; 10 nucleotides match TRBD1. The junction had 4 bases not matched to a gene; V was cut back by 2 bases and J by 0 bases. This CDR3 is 16 amino acids long. CDR3: CASSLPRDRGSYEQYF. For the CDR3, the DNA is TGTGCCAGCAGTTTACCCCGGGACAGGGGCTCCTACGAGCAGTACTTC.

Ten or more counts support this clonotype. V and J are TRBV7-2 and TRBJ2-7, with a tentative D call TRBD2 (6 bases). Germline CDR1 and CDR2: SGHTA and FQGNSA. Between the trimmed V and J ends, which lost 5 bases and 0 bases, there was a span of 14 bases. The CDR3 is 15 amino acids. Here the CDR3 reads CASSLFGGASYEQYF. Written as DNA, the CDR3 is TGTGCCAGCAGCCTATTCGGGGGAGCCTCCTACGAGCAGTACTTC.

This clonotype has a count of ten or more. The chain carries TRBV7-3 and TRBJ2-2; D call uncertain. This CDR3 is 14 amino acids long. Per germline, CDR1 SGHTA and CDR2 FQGTGA. V was shortened by 2 bases and J by 4 bases, with 8 bases between the two germline ends. The CDR3 sequence is CASSLDGTTGELFF. The CDR3 region has the DNA TGTGCCAGCAGCTTAGACGGAACCACCGGGGAGCTGTTTTTT.

The chain carries TRBV6-1 and TRBJ1-3; 10 bases map to TRBD1. The length of the CDR3 is 15 residues. The germline CDR1 and CDR2 sequences are MNHNS and SASEGT. J lost 4 bases, V lost 6 bases, and 6 bases had no gene match. In nucleotides, the CDR3 is TGTGCCAGCAGCTCCGGGACAGGGGTCGGAAACACCATATATTTT. It encodes CASSSGTGVGNTIYF.

Many counts were recorded for this clonotype. This chain links TRBV25-1 with TRBJ1-5, with 8 bases aligning to TRBD1. V shed 8 bases, J shed 3 bases, and the junction held 9 bases outside the gene matches. The CDR3 is 15 residues long. The germline gives CDR1 MGHDK, CDR2 SYGVNS. This chain's CDR3 is CASLIQGEVNQPQHF. CDR3 sequence (DNA): TGTGCCAGCCTGATACAGGGGGAAGTCAATCAGCCCCAGCATTTT.

This clonotype has ten or more counts. The rearrangement uses TRBV5-1 and TRBJ2-5; tentatively, D is TRBD2 (5 bases). V lost 0 bases to trimming and J lost 5 bases, with 20 bases between them. CDR3 length equals 17 residues. Germline CDR1 is SGHRS and CDR2 is YFSETQ. The CDR3 region is CASSLAVTTNFPETQYF. The CDR3 DNA follows: TGCGCCAGCAGCTTGGCCGTGACTACAAATTTCCCGGAGACCCAGTACTTC.

This clonotype occurred many times. The chain links TRBV25-1 to TRBJ2-7, with D hard to call. With 1 base removed from V and 8 bases from J, the gap between germline ends came to 9 bases. The CDR3 covers 12 residues. Looked up from germline, CDR1 is MGHDK and CDR2 is SYGVNS. CDR3 in DNA: TGTGCCAGCAGTGAATCTTGGTTGCAGCAGTACTTC. It encodes CASSESWLQQYF.

This clonotype was counted many times. The chain has TRBV6-2 or TRBV6-3 and TRBJ1-1; 9 bases agree with TRBD1. This CDR3 contains 18 residues. V was pared by 3 bases and J by 5 bases, with 16 bases of the junction left unmatched. Looked up from germline, CDR1 is MNHEY and CDR2 is SVGEGT. CDR3 in amino acids: CASSYEEDRGLLGTEAFF. CDR3 DNA sequence: TGTGCCAGCAGTTATGAAGAGGACAGGGGATTGTTGGGAACTGAAGCTTTCTTT.

V gene TRBV12-5 combines with J gene TRBJ2-7, with D possibly being TRBD2 (6 bases). This CDR3 spans 15 amino acids. Germline lookup yields CDR1 LGHNT and CDR2 FRNRAP. The V end lost 0 bases, the J end lost 3 bases, and 12 bases lay between the germline ends. CDR3 DNA sequence: TGTGCTAGTGGTTTGGTATGGGGGGTGCGCTACGAGCAGTACTTC. This codes for CASGLVWGVRYEQYF.

At least ten counts were recorded for this clonotype. The chain couples TRBV6-1 to TRBJ1-4; 11 nucleotides line up with TRBD1. Germline V gene data show CDR1 as MNHNS and CDR2 as SASEGT. J gave up 7 bases and V 8 bases, and 9 bases lay outside the gene matches. This CDR3 has 15 amino acids. CDR3 sequence: CASAGTGGRGEKLFF. CDR3 DNA: TGTGCCAGCGCCGGGACAGGGGGGCGTGGTGAAAAACTGTTTTTT.

This chain uses TRBV6-1 with TRBJ1-1; 10 nucleotides line up with TRBD1. Germline V gene data show CDR1 as MNHNS and CDR2 as SASEGT. J was trimmed by 7 bases and V by 7 bases; bases with no gene match: 9. CDR3 length: 14 residues. CDR3 sequence reads: CASTTPGQGGEAFF. The CDR3 bases are TGTGCCAGCACCACTCCCGGACAGGGGGGTGAAGCTTTCTTT.

In this sample, this clonotype turned up many times. The chain has TRBV29-1 and TRBJ2-7; a weak D match, TRBD2 (6 bases). The CDR3 covers 13 residues. CDR1 and CDR2 (germline): SQVTM, ANQGSEA. Trimming stripped 5 bases from V and 0 bases from J, with 11 bases between. In DNA form, the CDR3 reads TGCAGCGTTCGGGCGGGAAGCTCCTACGAGCAGTACTTC. Translated, it gives CSVRAGSSYEQYF.